This TCR beta chain appears in the sequencing data of a study of Ad26.COV2.S vaccination and SARS-CoV-2 variants. V lost 4 bases and J lost 7, with 4 bases in between. The CDR3 is 10 amino acids. Germline CDR1 and CDR2: MDHEN and SYDVKM. Produced via immunoSEQ multiplex PCR; TCRdb's table is partial and in-frame only. The sample yields about 330,000 clones, roughly 88% seen once. Treatment of the sample: around 19 received Ad26.COV2.S at low or high dose, single or two shots; about 5 received placebo; per-sample allocation not given. Day 63 after the first vaccine or placebo injection was the time point for sampling.

V gene TRBV28 combines with J gene TRBJ1-2; D remains unclear. Specimen: peripheral blood, collected in a trial of Ad26.COV2.S vaccine versus placebo. The receptor was isolated from a person between 18 and 65 years old who received the Ad26.COV2.S COVID-19 vaccine or a placebo. The CDR3 DNA follows: TGTGCCAGCAGTTATCGTGGCTACACCTTC. Amino acids: CASSYRGYTF.